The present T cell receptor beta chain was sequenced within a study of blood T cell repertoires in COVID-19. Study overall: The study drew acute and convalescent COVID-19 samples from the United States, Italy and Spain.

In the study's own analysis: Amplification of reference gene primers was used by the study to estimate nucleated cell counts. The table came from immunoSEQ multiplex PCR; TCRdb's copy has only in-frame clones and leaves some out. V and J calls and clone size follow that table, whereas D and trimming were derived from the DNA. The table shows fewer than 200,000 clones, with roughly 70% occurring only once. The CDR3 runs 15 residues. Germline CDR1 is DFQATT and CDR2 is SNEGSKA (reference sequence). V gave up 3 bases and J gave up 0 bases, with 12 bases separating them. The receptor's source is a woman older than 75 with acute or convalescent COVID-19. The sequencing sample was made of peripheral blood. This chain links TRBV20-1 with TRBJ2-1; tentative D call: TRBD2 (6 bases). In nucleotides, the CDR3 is TGCAGTGCTAGTGGTAGCGGACGCTCCTACAATGAGCAGTTCTTC. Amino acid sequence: CSASGSGRSYNEQFF.